These 5 T cell receptor beta chains share one sample of origin, sequenced in a study of response to subunit inactivated influenza vaccine. TCRdb re-derived calls from the RT-PCR reads in MiXCR, one entry per CDR3 protein. Of a few hundred thousand distinct CDR3 sequences in the sample, under 8.5% were seen once. Sample: PBMCs from blood, taken less than 30 months after vaccination. The receptors were sampled from a man aged 50 to 75 who received an inactivated influenza vaccine.

The chain recombines TRBV15 with TRBJ2-1; D is undetermined. Germline V lookup: CDR1 LNHNV, CDR2 YYDKDF (reference sequence). The CDR3 extends over 13 amino acids. V was trimmed by 3 bases and J by 0 bases, leaving 3 bases between them. In DNA form, the CDR3 reads TGTGCCACCAGCAGCACCTCCTACAATGAGCAGTTCTTC. Translated: CATSSTSYNEQFF.

This chain uses TRBV4-2 with TRBJ2-7; 7 positions agree with TRBD1. Germline CDR1 LGHNA, CDR2 YNFKEQ. This CDR3 comprises 15 residues. V lost 0 bases, J lost 2 bases, and 4 bases stayed unmatched. CDR3 residues: CASSQETGATYEQYF. DNA of the CDR3: TGTGCCAGCAGCCAAGAAACAGGGGCGACCTACGAGCAGTACTTC.

The rearrangement links TRBV28 to TRBJ2-5, with a possible D match to TRBD1 (5 bases). Germline CDR1 reads MDHEN; CDR2 reads SYDVKM. V shed 4 bases and J shed 5 bases, with 17 bases lying between them. The CDR3 totals 15 residues. CDR3 sequence reads: CASSSRPGRPETQYF. The CDR3 bases are TGTGCCAGCAGTTCCCGGCCAGGGCGTCCCGAGACCCAGTACTTC. The full variable domain, in which reference TRBV28 and TRBJ2-5 provide the parts outside the CDR3, is DVKVTQSSRYLVKRTGEKVFLECVQDMDHENMFWYRQDPGLGLRLIYFSYDVKMKEKGDIPEGYSVSREKKERFSLILESASTNQTSMYLCASSSRPGRPETQYFGPGTRLLVL.

This clonotype appeared many times. The chain links TRBV29-1 to TRBJ1-4; TRBD1 matches 8 bases. Per the germline V gene, CDR1 is SQVTM and CDR2 is ANQGSEA. V lost 6 bases, J lost 7 bases, and 4 bases stayed unmatched. The CDR3 runs to 12 residues. The CDR3 DNA reads as TGCAGCGTGCGCACAGGGGGTGAAAAACTGTTTTTT. As protein: CSVRTGGEKLFF.

This clonotype was detected only a few times. This chain links TRBV5-6 with TRBJ1-2, with D uncertain. Germline V gene data show CDR1 as SGHDT and CDR2 as YYEEEE. This CDR3 comprises 15 residues. Trimming took 4 bases from V and 1 from J, leaving 14 bases between them. CDR3 sequence (DNA): TGTGCCAGCAGCCTAAACCAAGGCTTTAACTATGGCTACACCTTC. Translation: CASSLNQGFNYGYTF. Combining the CDR3 with reference TRBV5-6 and TRBJ1-2 gives the whole variable domain DAGVTQSPTHLIKTRGQQVTLRCSPKSGHDTVSWYQQALGQGPQFIFQYYEEEERQRGNFPDRFSGHQFPNYSSELNVNALLLGDSALYLCASSLNQGFNYGYTFGSGTRLTVV.